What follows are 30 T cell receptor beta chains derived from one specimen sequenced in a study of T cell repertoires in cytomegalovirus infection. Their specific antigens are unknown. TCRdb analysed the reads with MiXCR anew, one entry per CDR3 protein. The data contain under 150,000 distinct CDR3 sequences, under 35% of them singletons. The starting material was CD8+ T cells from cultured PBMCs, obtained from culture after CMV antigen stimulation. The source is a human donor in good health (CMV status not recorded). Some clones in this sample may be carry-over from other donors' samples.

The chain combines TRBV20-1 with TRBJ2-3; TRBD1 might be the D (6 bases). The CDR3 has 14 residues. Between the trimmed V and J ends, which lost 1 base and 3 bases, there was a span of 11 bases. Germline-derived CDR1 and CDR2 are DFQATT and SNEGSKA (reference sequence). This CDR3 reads CSARALRGTDTQYF. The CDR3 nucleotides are TGCAGTGCTAGAGCCCTCAGGGGAACAGATACGCAGTATTTT.

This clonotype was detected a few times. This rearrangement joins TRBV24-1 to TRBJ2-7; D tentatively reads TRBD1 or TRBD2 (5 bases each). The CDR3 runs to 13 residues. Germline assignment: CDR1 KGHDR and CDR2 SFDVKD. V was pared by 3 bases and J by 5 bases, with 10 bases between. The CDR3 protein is CATSDGGRNEQYF. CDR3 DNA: TGTGCCACCAGTGATGGGGGAAGGAACGAGCAGTACTTC.

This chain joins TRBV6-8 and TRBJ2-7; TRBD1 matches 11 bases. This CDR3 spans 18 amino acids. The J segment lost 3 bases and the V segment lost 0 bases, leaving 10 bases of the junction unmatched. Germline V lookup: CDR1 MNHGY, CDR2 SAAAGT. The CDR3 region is CASSYSEQPGTGGYEQYF. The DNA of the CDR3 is TGTGCCAGCAGTTACTCCGAACAACCCGGGACAGGGGGCTACGAGCAGTACTTC.

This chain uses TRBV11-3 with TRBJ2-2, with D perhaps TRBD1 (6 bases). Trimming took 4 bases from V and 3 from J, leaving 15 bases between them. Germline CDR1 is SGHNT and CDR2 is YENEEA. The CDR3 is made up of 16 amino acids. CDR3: CASSSYRESDTGELFF. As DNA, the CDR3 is TGTGCCAGCAGCTCCTACAGGGAGTCAGACACCGGGGAGCTGTTTTTT.

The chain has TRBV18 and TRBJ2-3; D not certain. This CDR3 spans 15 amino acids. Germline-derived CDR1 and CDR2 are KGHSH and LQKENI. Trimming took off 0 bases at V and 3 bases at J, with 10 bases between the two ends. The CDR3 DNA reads TGTGCCAGCTCACCACCACTCGAAGGGACAGATACGCAGTATTTT. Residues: CASSPPLEGTDTQYF.

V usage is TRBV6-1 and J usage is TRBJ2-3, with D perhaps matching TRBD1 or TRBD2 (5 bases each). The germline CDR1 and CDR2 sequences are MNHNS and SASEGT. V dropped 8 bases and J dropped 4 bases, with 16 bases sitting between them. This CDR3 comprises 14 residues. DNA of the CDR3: TGTGCCAGCCGGGGTGGGGGTGGTGCAGATACGCAGTATTTT. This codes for CASRGGGGADTQYF.

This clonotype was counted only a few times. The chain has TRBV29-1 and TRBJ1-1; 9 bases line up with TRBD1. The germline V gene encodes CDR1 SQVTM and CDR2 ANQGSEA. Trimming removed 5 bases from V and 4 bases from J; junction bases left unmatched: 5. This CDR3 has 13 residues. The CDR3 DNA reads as TGCAGCGTTCTTACAGGGGGCAGCACTGAAGCTTTCTTT. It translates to CSVLTGGSTEAFF.

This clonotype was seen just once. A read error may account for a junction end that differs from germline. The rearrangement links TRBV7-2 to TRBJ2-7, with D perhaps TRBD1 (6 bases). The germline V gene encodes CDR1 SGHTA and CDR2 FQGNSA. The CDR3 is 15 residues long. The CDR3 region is CASSLAGLIGDTQNF. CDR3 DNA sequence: TGTGCCAGCAGCTTAGCGGGTTTAATTGGGGACACCCAAAACTTC.

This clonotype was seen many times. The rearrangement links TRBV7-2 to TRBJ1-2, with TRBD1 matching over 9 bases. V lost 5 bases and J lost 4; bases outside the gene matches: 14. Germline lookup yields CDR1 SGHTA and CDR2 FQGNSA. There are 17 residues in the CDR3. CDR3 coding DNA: TGTGCCAGCAGCCCAGCCGGGACAGGGAGGGTAGCCTATGGCTACACCTTC. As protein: CASSPAGTGRVAYGYTF.

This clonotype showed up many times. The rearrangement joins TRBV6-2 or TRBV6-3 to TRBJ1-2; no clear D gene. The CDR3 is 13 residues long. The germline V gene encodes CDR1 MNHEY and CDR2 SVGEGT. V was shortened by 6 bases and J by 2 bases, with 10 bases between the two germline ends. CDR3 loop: CASSFGVNYGYTF. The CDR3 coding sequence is TGTGCCAGCAGCTTTGGGGTCAACTATGGCTACACCTTC.

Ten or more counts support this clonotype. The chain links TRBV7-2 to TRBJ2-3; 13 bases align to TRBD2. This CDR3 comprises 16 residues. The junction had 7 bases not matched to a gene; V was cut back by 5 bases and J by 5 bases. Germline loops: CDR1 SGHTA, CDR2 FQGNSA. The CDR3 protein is CASSGGLAGRRDTQYF. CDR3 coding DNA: TGTGCCAGCAGCGGGGGACTAGCGGGGAGACGAGATACGCAGTATTTT. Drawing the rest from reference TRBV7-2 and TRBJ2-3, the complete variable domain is GAGVSQSPSNKVTEKGKDVELRCDPISGHTALYWYRQSLGQGLEFLIYFQGNSAPDKSGLPSDRFSAERTGGSVSTLTIQRTQQEDSAVYLCASSGGLAGRRDTQYFGPGTRLTVL.

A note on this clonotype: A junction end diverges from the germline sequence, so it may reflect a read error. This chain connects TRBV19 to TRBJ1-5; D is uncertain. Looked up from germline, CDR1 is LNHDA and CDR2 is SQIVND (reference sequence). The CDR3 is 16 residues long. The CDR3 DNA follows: TGTGCCAGTAGTCTGAGACACCATTATAGCAATCAGCCCGAGCATTTT. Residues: CASSLRHHYSNQPEHF.

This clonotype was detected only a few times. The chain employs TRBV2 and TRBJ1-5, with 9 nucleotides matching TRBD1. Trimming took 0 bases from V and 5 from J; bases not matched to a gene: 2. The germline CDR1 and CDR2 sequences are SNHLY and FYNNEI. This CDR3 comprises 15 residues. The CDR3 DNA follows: TGTGCCAGCAGTGAAGCGGGACAGGGCTATCAGCCCCAGCATTTT. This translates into CASSEAGQGYQPQHF.

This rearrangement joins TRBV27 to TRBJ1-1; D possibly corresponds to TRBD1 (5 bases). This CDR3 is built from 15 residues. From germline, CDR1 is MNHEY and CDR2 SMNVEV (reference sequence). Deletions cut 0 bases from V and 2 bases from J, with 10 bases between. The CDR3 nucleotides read TGTGCCAGCAGTTTATCACGGGGGATAAACACTGAAGCTTTCTTT. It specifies CASSLSRGINTEAFF.

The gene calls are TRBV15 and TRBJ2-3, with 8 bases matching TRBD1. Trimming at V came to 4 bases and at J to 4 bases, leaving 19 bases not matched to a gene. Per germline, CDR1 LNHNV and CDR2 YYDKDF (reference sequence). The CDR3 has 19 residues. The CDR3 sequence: CATSKKNKGQAHPPDTQYF. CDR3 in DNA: TGTGCCACCAGCAAAAAAAACAAGGGACAGGCCCATCCCCCAGATACGCAGTATTTT. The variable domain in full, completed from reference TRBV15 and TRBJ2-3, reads DAMVIQNPRYQVTQFGKPVTLSCSQTLNHNVMYWYQQKSSQAPKLLFHYYDKDFNNEADTPDNFQSRRPNTSFCFLDIRSPGLGDTAMYLCATSKKNKGQAHPPDTQYFGPGTRLTVL.

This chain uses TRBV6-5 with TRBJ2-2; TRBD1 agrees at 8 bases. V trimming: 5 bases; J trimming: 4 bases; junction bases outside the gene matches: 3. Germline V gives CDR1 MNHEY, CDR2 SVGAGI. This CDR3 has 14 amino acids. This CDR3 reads CASSGQGATGELFF. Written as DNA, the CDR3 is TGTGCCAGCAGTGGACAGGGCGCCACCGGGGAGCTGTTTTTT.

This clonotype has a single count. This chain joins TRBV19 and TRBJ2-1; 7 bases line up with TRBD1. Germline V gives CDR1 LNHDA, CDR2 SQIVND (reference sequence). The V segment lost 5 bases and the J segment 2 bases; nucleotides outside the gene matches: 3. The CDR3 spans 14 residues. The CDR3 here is CASSSDRAYNEQFF. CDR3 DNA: TGTGCCAGTAGTTCCGACAGGGCCTACAATGAGCAGTTCTTC.

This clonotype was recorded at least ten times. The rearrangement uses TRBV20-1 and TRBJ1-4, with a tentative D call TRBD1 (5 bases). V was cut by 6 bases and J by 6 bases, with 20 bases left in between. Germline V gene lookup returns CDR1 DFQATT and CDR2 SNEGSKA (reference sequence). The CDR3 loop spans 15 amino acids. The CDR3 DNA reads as TGCAGTGCCCCCGGCGGGGGGGGTACTCATGAAAAACTGTTTTTT. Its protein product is CSAPGGGGTHEKLFF.

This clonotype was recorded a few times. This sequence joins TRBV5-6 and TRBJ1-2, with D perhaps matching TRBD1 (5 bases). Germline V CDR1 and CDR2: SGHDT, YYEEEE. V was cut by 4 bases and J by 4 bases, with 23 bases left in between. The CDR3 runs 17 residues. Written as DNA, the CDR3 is TGTGCCAGCAGCCCCTCGCCGGGGGGGACCCTAGGCTATGGCTACACCTTC. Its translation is CASSPSPGGTLGYGYTF.

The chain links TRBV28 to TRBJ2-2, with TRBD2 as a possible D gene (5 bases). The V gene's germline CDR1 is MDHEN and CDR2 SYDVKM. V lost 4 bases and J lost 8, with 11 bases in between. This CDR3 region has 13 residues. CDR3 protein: CASSSPPGGELFF. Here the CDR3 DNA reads TGTGCCAGCAGTTCCCCCCCGGGAGGGGAGCTGTTTTTT.

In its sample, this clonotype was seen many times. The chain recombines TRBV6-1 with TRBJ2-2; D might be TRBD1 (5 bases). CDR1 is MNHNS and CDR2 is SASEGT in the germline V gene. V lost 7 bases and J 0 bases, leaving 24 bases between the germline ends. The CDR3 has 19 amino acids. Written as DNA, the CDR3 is TGTGCCAGCAATCCGTTGTGGACACATGACCGCCCGAACACCGGGGAGCTGTTTTTT. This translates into CASNPLWTHDRPNTGELFF.

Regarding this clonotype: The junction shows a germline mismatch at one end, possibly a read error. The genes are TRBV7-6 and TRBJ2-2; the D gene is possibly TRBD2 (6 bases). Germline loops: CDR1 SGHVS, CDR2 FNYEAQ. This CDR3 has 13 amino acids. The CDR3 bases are TGTGCTAGCAGCGGGCAGGGTTCCGGGGAGCTGTTTTTT. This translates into CASSGQGSGELFF.

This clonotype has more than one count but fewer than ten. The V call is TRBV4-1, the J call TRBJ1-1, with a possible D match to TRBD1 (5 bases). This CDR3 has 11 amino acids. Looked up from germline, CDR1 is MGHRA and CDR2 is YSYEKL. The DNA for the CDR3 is TGCGCGACAGTCCAGAACACTGAAGCTTTCTTT. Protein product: CATVQNTEAFF.

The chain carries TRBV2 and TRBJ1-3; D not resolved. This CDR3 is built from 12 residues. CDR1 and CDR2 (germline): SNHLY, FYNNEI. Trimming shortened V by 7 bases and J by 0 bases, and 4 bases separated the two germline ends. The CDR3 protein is CASMFSGNTIYF. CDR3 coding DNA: TGTGCCAGCATGTTCTCTGGAAACACCATATATTTT.

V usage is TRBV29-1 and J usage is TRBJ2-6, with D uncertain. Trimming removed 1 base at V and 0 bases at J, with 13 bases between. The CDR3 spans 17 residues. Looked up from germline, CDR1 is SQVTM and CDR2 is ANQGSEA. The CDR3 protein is CSVEVRRRGSGANVLTF. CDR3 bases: TGCAGCGTTGAAGTCCGACGAAGAGGCTCTGGGGCCAACGTCCTGACTTTC. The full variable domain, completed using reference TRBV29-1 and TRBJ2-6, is SAVISQKPSRDICQRGTSLTIQCQVDSQVTMMFWYRQQPGQSLTLIATANQGSEATYESGFVIDKFPISRPNLTFSTLTVSNMSPEDSSIYLCSVEVRRRGSGANVLTFGAGSRLTVL.

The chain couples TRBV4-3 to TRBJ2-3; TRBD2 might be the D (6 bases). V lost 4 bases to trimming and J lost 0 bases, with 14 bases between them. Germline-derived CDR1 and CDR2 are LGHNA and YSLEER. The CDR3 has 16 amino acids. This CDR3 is CASSPLPGESTDTQYF. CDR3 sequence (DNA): TGCGCCAGCAGCCCCCTCCCGGGGGAGAGCACAGATACGCAGTATTTT.

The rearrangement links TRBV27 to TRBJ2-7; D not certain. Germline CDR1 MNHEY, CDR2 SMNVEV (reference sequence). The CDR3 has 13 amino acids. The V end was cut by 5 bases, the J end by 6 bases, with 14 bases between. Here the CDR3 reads CASSPAWGGEQYF. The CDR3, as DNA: TGTGCCAGCAGTCCCGCGTGGGGTGGCGAGCAGTACTTC.

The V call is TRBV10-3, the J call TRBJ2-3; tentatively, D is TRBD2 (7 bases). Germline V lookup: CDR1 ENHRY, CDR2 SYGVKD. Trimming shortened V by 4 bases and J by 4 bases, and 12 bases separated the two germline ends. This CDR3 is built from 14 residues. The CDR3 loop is CAISGGGGADTQYF. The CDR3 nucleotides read TGTGCCATCAGTGGGGGGGGGGGCGCAGATACGCAGTATTTT.

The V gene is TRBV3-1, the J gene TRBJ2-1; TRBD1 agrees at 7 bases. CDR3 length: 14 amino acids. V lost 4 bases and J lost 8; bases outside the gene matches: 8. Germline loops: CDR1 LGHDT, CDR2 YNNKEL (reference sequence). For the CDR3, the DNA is TGTGCCAGCAGCCCCACGACAGGGTCCCATGAGCAGTTCTTC. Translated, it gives CASSPTTGSHEQFF.

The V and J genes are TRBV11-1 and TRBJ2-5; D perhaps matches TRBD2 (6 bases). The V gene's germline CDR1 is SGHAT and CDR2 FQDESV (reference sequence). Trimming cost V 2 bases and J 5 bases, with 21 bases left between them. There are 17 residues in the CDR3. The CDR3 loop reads CASSLLIGGAQSETQYF. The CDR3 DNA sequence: TGTGCCAGCAGCTTATTAATCGGGGGAGCGCAAAGCGAGACCCAGTACTTC.